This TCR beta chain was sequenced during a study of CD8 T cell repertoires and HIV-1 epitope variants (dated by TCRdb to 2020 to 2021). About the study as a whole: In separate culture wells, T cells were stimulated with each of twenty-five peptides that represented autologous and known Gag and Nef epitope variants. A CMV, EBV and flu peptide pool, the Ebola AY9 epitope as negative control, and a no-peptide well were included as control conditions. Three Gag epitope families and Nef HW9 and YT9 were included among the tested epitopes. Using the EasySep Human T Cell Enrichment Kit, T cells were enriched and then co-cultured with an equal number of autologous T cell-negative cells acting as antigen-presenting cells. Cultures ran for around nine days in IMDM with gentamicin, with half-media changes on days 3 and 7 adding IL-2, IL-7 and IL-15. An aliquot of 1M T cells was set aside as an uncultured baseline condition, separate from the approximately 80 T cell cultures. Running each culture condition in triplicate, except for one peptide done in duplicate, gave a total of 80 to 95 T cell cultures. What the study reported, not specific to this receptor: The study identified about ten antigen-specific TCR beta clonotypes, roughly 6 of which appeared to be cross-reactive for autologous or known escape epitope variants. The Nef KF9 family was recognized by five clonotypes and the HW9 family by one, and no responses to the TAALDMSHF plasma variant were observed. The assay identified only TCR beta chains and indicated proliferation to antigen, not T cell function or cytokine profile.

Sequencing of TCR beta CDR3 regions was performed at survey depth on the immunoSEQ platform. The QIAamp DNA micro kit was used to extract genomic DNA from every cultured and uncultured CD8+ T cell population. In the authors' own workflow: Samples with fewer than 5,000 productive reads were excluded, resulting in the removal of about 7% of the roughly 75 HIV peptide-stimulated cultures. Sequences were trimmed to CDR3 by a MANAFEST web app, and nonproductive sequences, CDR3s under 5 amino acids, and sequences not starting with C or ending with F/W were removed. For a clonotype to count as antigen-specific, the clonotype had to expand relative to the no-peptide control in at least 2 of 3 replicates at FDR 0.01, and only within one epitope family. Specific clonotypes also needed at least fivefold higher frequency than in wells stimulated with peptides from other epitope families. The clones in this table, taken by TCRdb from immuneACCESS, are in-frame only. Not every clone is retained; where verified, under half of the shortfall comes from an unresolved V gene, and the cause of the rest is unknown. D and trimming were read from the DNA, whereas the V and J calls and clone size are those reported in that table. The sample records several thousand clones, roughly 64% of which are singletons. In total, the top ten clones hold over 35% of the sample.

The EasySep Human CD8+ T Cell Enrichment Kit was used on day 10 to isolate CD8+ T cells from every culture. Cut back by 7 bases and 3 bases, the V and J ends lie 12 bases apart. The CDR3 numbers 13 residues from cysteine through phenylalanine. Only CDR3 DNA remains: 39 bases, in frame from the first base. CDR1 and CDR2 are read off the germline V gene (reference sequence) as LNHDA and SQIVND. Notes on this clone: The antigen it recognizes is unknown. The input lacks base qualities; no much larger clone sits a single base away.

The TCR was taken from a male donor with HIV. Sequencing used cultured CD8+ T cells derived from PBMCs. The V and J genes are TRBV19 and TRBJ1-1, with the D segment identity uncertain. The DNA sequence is TGTGCCAGTACCGAGTTCTCCTACACTGAAGCTTTCTTT. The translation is CASTEFSYTEAFF.